This TCR beta chain stems from a study of monozygotic twins with inflammatory bowel disease. Germline V lookup: CDR1 SGHAT, CDR2 FQNNGV. This CDR3 is built from 15 residues. TCRdb re-called the 5' RACE reads; one entry per CDR3 protein, DNA not given. The table lists over 110,000 distinct CDR3 sequences, with under 2.5% in the top ten. This clonotype originated in a human donor with ulcerative colitis or Crohn's disease, or a healthy co-twin of an affected twin (not recorded which). Sequencing was done on a sample of blood. This chain joins TRBV11-2 and TRBJ1-6; absent DNA, TCRdb's TRBD1 call cannot be checked. The chain's CDR3 is CASRPPGPYNSPLHF.